This TCR beta chain is drawn from a study of vaccination and CD4 T cells after COVID-19. Study details: Post-vaccination specimens were collected at a median of about 70 days following dose two (range 14 to 241). General study findings and limits: Looking at convalescent patients, 304 of their 307 vaccine-specific clones were spike mono-reactive.

Sequenced with the Oncomine TCR Beta short-read assay was DNA taken from cultured CD4+ T cells. CD4+ T cells were cultured, and genomic DNA was extracted from them. TCRdb called the PCR reads again in MiXCR, with one record for every CDR3 protein. This sample yields about 18,000 distinct CDR3 sequences, of which roughly 56% are seen a single time; around 21% belongs to the top ten. Time point noted: late sampling 161 to 241 days after vaccination in three convalescent patients. Sample treatment: approximately 11-day PBMC culture with coronavirus spike peptide pools or control peptides (ViraFEST assay). Turning to this clonotype: Its antigen is undetermined.

The CDR3 length is 13 residues. CDR1 is SNHLY and CDR2 is FYNNEI in the germline V gene. The ends were cut back, 3 bases at V and 2 bases at J, with 7 bases in the middle. The sequenced sample was CD4+ T cells from blood, cultured in vitro, obtained about 7 months after SARS-CoV-2 vaccination. The V and J genes are TRBV2 and TRBJ1-2; no firm D call. The receptor was derived from a human donor who had recovered from COVID-19. The CDR3 nucleotides read TGTGCCAGCAGTGATATGGGGAACTATGGCTACACCTTC. Protein product: CASSDMGNYGYTF.